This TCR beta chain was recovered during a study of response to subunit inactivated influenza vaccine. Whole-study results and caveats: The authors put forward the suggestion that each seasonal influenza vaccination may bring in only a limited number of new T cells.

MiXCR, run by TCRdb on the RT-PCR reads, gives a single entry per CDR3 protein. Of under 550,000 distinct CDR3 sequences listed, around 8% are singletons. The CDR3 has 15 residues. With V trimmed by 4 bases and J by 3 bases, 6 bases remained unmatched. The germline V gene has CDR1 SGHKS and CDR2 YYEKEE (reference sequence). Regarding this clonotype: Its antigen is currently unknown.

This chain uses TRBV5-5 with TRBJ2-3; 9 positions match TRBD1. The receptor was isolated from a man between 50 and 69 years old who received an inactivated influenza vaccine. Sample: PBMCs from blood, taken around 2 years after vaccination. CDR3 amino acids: CASSKTGGMTDTQYF. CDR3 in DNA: TGTGCCAGCAGCAAAACAGGGGGCATGACAGATACGCAGTATTTT.